The next 29 T cell receptor beta chains were all read from a single sample in a study of cytomegalovirus exposure and HLA in healthy donors. Repertoires were generated with immunoSEQ multiplex PCR, while TCRdb's copy carries only in-frame clones and drops some. The sample shows 70,000 to 75,000 clones, about 94% of them seen only once. Sequencing was carried out using PBMCs. The receptor set was obtained from a woman aged 18-30 years in good health and CMV-seropositive.

The gene calls are TRBV27 and TRBJ2-3, with 8 bases matching TRBD2. Germline V gene data show CDR1 as MNHEY and CDR2 as SMNVEV (reference sequence). The CDR3 consists of 17 residues. With 1 base clipped from V and 5 bases from J, the junction kept 11 bases outside the gene matches. The DNA for the CDR3 is TGTGCCAGCAGTTTATGGGTCAGCGGGAGAGGATTAGATACGCAGTATTTT. Translating gives CASSLWVSGRGLDTQYF.

The rearrangement links TRBV5-5 to TRBJ1-2; 8 nucleotides match TRBD1. This CDR3 has 17 amino acids. Germline CDR1 SGHKS, CDR2 YYEKEE (reference sequence). V lost 3 bases, J lost 8 bases, and 18 bases stayed unmatched. The CDR3 protein is CASSSKLEGRGRGGYTF. As DNA, the CDR3 is TGTGCCAGCAGCTCCAAACTGGAGGGCAGGGGGCGCGGGGGCTACACCTTC.

This clone was seen just once. The V and J genes are TRBV28 and TRBJ1-2, with D uncertain. The CDR3 runs 13 residues. Germline values: CDR1 MDHEN, CDR2 SYDVKM. The V end was cut by 3 bases, the J end by 4 bases, with 9 bases between. The CDR3 DNA follows: TGTGCCAGCAGTTTCACACAGCTCTATGGCTACACCTTC. Encoded protein: CASSFTQLYGYTF.

The chain combines TRBV5-6 with TRBJ1-1; the D gene is possibly TRBD1 (5 bases). V shed 2 bases and J shed 4 bases, with 9 bases lying between them. This CDR3 comprises 13 residues. Germline loops: CDR1 SGHDT, CDR2 YYEEEE. CDR3 amino acids: CASSLGGGTEAFF. The CDR3 DNA reads as TGTGCCAGCAGCTTAGGCGGGGGCACTGAAGCTTTCTTT.

This clone was observed once. V and J are TRBV5-6 and TRBJ2-5; 10 nucleotides agree with TRBD1. The CDR3 sequence is 13 residues long. Germline assignment: CDR1 SGHDT and CDR2 YYEEEE. V shed 4 bases, J shed 3 bases, and the junction held 0 bases outside the gene matches. In nucleotides, the CDR3 is TGTGCCAGCAGCGGGACAGGGGAAGAGACCCAGTACTTC. It encodes CASSGTGEETQYF.

The genes are TRBV18 and TRBJ2-3; no reliable D call. Trimming took 3 bases from V and 3 from J, leaving 7 bases between them. Germline V CDR1 and CDR2: KGHSH, LQKENI. This CDR3 comprises 13 residues. CDR3 nucleotides: TGTGCCAGCTCACCCGCTAATACAGATACGCAGTATTTT. Protein product: CASSPANTDTQYF. The whole variable domain, filled in from reference TRBV18 and TRBJ2-3, reads NAGVMQNPRHLVRRRGQEARLRCSPMKGHSHVYWYRQLPEEGLKFMVYLQKENIIDESGMPKERFSAEFPKEGPSILRIQQVVRGDSAAYFCASSPANTDTQYFGPGTRLTVL.

The chain has TRBV4-2 and TRBJ1-5, with D maybe TRBD1 (5 bases). This CDR3 contains 15 residues. From germline, CDR1 is LGHNA and CDR2 YNFKEQ. Trimming pared 4 bases from V and 0 bases from J, leaving 10 bases between. This CDR3 reads CASSPQDSSNQPQHF. Written as DNA, the CDR3 is TGTGCCAGCAGCCCCCAAGACAGTAGCAATCAGCCCCAGCATTTT.

Concerning this clone itself: The sample holds other DNA sequences that translate to the same CDR3. Here the CDR3 reads CASSLGGRGYGGYTF. CDR3 DNA sequence: TGTGCCAGCAGCTTAGGGGGGCGGGGGTACGGTGGCTACACCTTC. This chain links TRBV7-6 with TRBJ1-2, with D possibly TRBD1 on 6 matching bases. Looked up from germline, CDR1 is SGHVS and CDR2 is FNYEAQ. V lost 1 base to trimming and J lost 7 bases, with 16 bases between them. This CDR3 region has 15 residues.

This clone was recorded once. The chain joins TRBV9 to TRBJ2-7, with D possibly being TRBD1 (5 bases). The CDR3 loop spans 12 amino acids. V was clipped by 4 bases and J by 5 bases, with 10 bases between them. CDR1 SGDLS and CDR2 YYNGEE come from the germline V gene. The CDR3 reads CASSFSGNEQYF. CDR3 DNA: TGTGCCAGCAGCTTTTCAGGGAACGAGCAGTACTTC.

The chain is built from TRBV6-5 and TRBJ1-1; D unclear. CDR3 length equals 15 residues. Deletions cut 0 bases from V and 6 bases from J, with 14 bases between. In germline, CDR1 is MNHEY, CDR2 SVGAGI. This CDR3 reads CASSYSTWARPEAFF. DNA of the CDR3: TGTGCCAGCAGTTACTCGACCTGGGCACGGCCTGAAGCTTTCTTT.

In DNA form, the CDR3 reads TGTGCCAGTAGTTCGGGGACAGGGATTGAGCCCCAGCATTTT. Translating gives CASSSGTGIEPQHF. The chain recombines TRBV19 with TRBJ1-5, with TRBD1 identical over 9 bases. From germline, CDR1 is LNHDA and CDR2 SQIVND (reference sequence). J gave up 8 bases and V 5 bases, and 7 bases lay outside the gene matches. The CDR3 extends over 14 amino acids.

The chain uses TRBV13 and TRBJ2-7; 10 bases agree with TRBD1. V trimming: 2 bases; J trimming: 4 bases; junction bases outside the gene matches: 8. Germline V gives CDR1 PRHDT, CDR2 FYEKMQ (reference sequence). There are 16 residues in the CDR3. Here the CDR3 reads CASSLYRTGGSYEQYF. As DNA, the CDR3 is TGTGCCAGCAGCTTATACCGGACAGGGGGATCTTACGAGCAGTACTTC.

The chain links TRBV18 to TRBJ1-2, with D possibly being TRBD1 (5 bases). The CDR3 consists of 14 residues. Germline CDR1 and CDR2: KGHSH and LQKENI. The V and J ends lost 3 bases and 8 bases respectively, with 16 bases between them. In DNA, the CDR3 is TGTGCCAGCTCACCCCGTCGAGGGGAGGGCGGCTACACCTTC. Its protein product is CASSPRRGEGGYTF.

This clone appeared a single time. The chain joins TRBV28 to TRBJ1-1; weak D call: TRBD1 (5 bases). Trimming stripped 7 bases from V and 1 base from J, with 16 bases between. Germline CDR1 and CDR2: MDHEN and SYDVKM. This CDR3 has 15 amino acids. This CDR3 reads CASTLGGAQNTEAFF. CDR3 coding DNA: TGTGCCAGCACCCTCGGCGGGGCCCAGAACACTGAAGCTTTCTTT.

This rearrangement joins TRBV19 to TRBJ2-7; 7 bases align to TRBD1. The CDR3 covers 16 residues. Looked up from germline, CDR1 is LNHDA and CDR2 is SQIVND (reference sequence). V shed 4 bases, J shed 0 bases, and the junction held 9 bases outside the gene matches. The CDR3 region is CASSTVRTGTSYEQYF. DNA for the CDR3: TGTGCCAGTAGTACGGTACGGACAGGAACCTCCTACGAGCAGTACTTC.

CDR3 loop: CAGTRSSYEQYF. The CDR3 nucleotides read TGTGCCGGAACAAGGAGCTCCTACGAGCAGTACTTC. This chain links TRBV30 with TRBJ2-7; D is uncertain. There are 12 residues in the CDR3. Germline CDR1 and CDR2: GTSNPN and SVGIG (reference sequence). V dropped 8 bases and J dropped 0 bases, with 11 bases sitting between them.

V gene TRBV7-8 combines with J gene TRBJ1-6; no definite D call. This CDR3 region has 16 residues. V was shortened by 1 base and J by 2 bases, with 9 bases between the two germline ends. In germline, CDR1 is SGHVS, CDR2 FQNEAQ. Here the CDR3 DNA reads TGTGCCAGCAGCTTAGAAGGGAGAACCTATAATTCACCCCTCCACTTT. It translates to CASSLEGRTYNSPLHF. Full variable domain (outside the CDR3, taken from reference TRBV7-8 and TRBJ1-6): GAGVSQSPRYKVAKRGQDVALRCDPISGHVSLFWYQQALGQGPEFLTYFQNEAQLDKSGLPSDRFFAERPEGSVSTLKIQRTQQEDSAVYLCASSLEGRTYNSPLHFGNGTRLTVT.

The V gene is TRBV7-9, the J gene TRBJ1-5, with D maybe TRBD1 (6 bases). Germline V CDR1 and CDR2: SEHNR, FQNEAQ (reference sequence). Trimming cost V 0 bases and J 5 bases, with 14 bases left between them. The CDR3 length is 16 residues. In nucleotides, the CDR3 is TGTGCCAGCAGCTTAGCGGGAGGGGGTTTAGATCAGCCCCAGCATTTT. This codes for CASSLAGGGLDQPQHF.

The rearrangement joins TRBV19 to TRBJ2-7; TRBD2 is a possible D gene (5 bases). CDR1 and CDR2 from the germline V gene are LNHDA and SQIVND (reference sequence). The CDR3 is made up of 15 amino acids. V gave up 6 bases and J gave up 9 bases, with 24 bases separating them. The CDR3 DNA follows: TGTGCCAGTAGCCCACGTGGAGGCCAGGATCACGGGCAGTACTTC. Encoded protein: CASSPRGGQDHGQYF.

This chain uses TRBV7-6 with TRBJ1-1; 10 bases map to TRBD1. V was pared by 5 bases and J by 2 bases, with 8 bases of the junction left unmatched. Germline V gene sequence: CDR1 SGHVS, CDR2 FNYEAQ. The CDR3 sequence is 16 residues long. For the CDR3, the DNA is TGTGCCAGCAGCGCCCGGGACAGGGGCATTAACACTGAAGCTTTCTTT. Encoded protein: CASSARDRGINTEAFF.

The V and J genes are TRBV19 and TRBJ1-3; D ambiguous. CDR1 is LNHDA and CDR2 is SQIVND in the germline V gene (reference sequence). CDR3 length: 14 amino acids. Trimming removed 7 bases at V and 2 bases at J, with 12 bases between. The CDR3 is CASKIDRAGNTIYF. The CDR3 coding sequence is TGTGCCAGTAAGATAGACCGGGCTGGAAACACCATATATTTT. Full variable domain (rest looked up from reference TRBV19 and TRBJ1-3): DGGITQSPKYLFRKEGQNVTLSCEQNLNHDAMYWYRQDPGQGLRLIYYSQIVNDFQKGDIAEGYSVSREKKESFPLTVTSAQKNPTAFYLCASKIDRAGNTIYFGEGSWLTVV.

This clone was seen a single time. The chain combines TRBV15 with TRBJ2-5; 10 bases line up with TRBD2. The germline V gene encodes CDR1 LNHNV and CDR2 YYDKDF (reference sequence). Unmatched junction bases numbered 8, after V lost 2 bases and J lost 5 bases. The CDR3 spans 16 residues. DNA for the CDR3: TGTGCCACCAGCAGAAGCGGGGGGGCAAGATCGGAGACCCAGTACTTC. Protein product: CATSRSGGARSETQYF.

V gene TRBV27 combines with J gene TRBJ2-7, with 13 bases fitting TRBD2. The germline CDR1 and CDR2 sequences are MNHEY and SMNVEV (reference sequence). There are 19 residues in the CDR3. The junction had 15 bases not matched to a gene; V was cut back by 5 bases and J by 2 bases. In DNA form, the CDR3 reads TGTGCCAGCAGTACACCTCGACTAGCGGGGGGCTACCTAACCTACGAGCAGTACTTC. Its protein product is CASSTPRLAGGYLTYEQYF.

The rearrangement links TRBV6-1 to TRBJ1-4, with 9 bases matching TRBD1. Germline V gene sequence: CDR1 MNHNS, CDR2 SASEGT. The junction had 5 bases not matched to a gene; V was cut back by 0 bases and J by 3 bases. This CDR3 has 17 amino acids. CDR3 region: CASSEADRGRANEKLFF. CDR3 coding DNA: TGTGCCAGCAGTGAAGCCGACAGGGGGAGAGCTAATGAAAAACTGTTTTTT.

The chain is built from TRBV18 and TRBJ1-1; 9 bases fit TRBD1. The V and J ends lost 2 bases and 1 base, in that order; junction bases with no gene match: 11. CDR3 size: 18 residues. In germline, CDR1 is KGHSH, CDR2 LQKENI. The CDR3 loop is CASSPIITGGTGNTEAFF. CDR3 nucleotide sequence: TGTGCCAGCTCACCAATTATAACAGGGGGCACGGGGAACACTGAAGCTTTCTTT.

This chain connects TRBV6-1 to TRBJ2-7; maybe TRBD2 (5 bases). The germline V and J ends were trimmed by 0 bases and 1 base, with 13 bases remaining between them. Germline CDR1 and CDR2: MNHNS and SASEGT. This CDR3 contains 16 residues. CDR3 nucleotide sequence: TGTGCCAGCAGTGAAGCATATTGGGAGAGTTCCTACGAGCAGTACTTC. This sequence encodes CASSEAYWESSYEQYF.

This clone turned up a few times. The V call is TRBV2, the J call TRBJ1-2, with D possibly TRBD1 on 6 matching bases. V was pared by 4 bases and J by 7 bases, with 13 bases between. Germline V gene sequence: CDR1 SNHLY, CDR2 FYNNEI. This CDR3 comprises 13 residues. CDR3 sequence: CASSGQAEGGYTF. In DNA form, the CDR3 reads TGTGCCAGCAGTGGACAGGCCGAGGGTGGCTACACCTTC.

The chain is built from TRBV7-2 and TRBJ2-7, with TRBD2 matching over 10 bases. CDR1 and CDR2 (germline): SGHTA, FQGNSA. The CDR3 contains 15 residues. V was pared by 4 bases and J by 6 bases, with 9 bases of the junction left unmatched. CDR3: CASSSRAGGHFEQYF. CDR3 DNA sequence: TGTGCCAGCAGCTCGCGAGCGGGGGGGCACTTCGAGCAGTACTTC.

The chain employs TRBV5-6 and TRBJ1-5, with D perhaps matching TRBD1 (6 bases). The length of the CDR3 is 15 residues. V was clipped by 2 bases and J by 0 bases, with 9 bases between them. Germline CDR1 and CDR2: SGHDT and YYEEEE. The chain's CDR3 is CASSFTGHSNQPQHF. In DNA, the CDR3 is TGTGCCAGCAGCTTCACAGGGCATAGCAATCAGCCCCAGCATTTT.